The 19 T cell receptor beta chains presented below share a single source sample, sequenced in a study of a mutant IDH1 vaccine in newly diagnosed glioma. Clones were sequenced by immunoSEQ multiplex PCR, and TCRdb holds only the in-frame ones, with some missing. The sample has about 60,000 clones; 80% to 90% are singletons. For these receptors, no antigen is known. The time point was: week 23, last vaccination. With topical imiquimod, each dose of the vaccine consisted of 300 ug of mutant IDH1 20-mer peptide. Sample: PBMCs, taken from a glioma patient whose treatment included an IDH1 peptide vaccine. These receptors were obtained from a man aged 40-49 years with glioma.

The chain couples TRBV4-1 to TRBJ2-7; the D gene is possibly TRBD2 (6 bases). V was pared by 3 bases and J by 3 bases, with 15 bases between. Germline V gene sequence: CDR1 MGHRA, CDR2 YSYEKL. The CDR3 totals 15 residues. The CDR3 nucleotides are TGCGCCAGCAGCCAGAAATGGGACTTAATCTACGAGCAGTACTTC. It encodes CASSQKWDLIYEQYF.

V usage is TRBV13 and J usage is TRBJ2-7; the D is unclear. CDR3 length equals 13 residues. Trimming pared 2 bases from V and 7 bases from J, leaving 12 bases between. The V gene's germline CDR1 is PRHDT and CDR2 FYEKMQ (reference sequence). The CDR3 DNA reads TGTGCCAGCAGCTTAAGAATAGCTCGGGAGCAGTACTTC. Translation: CASSLRIAREQYF. The full variable domain, completed using reference TRBV13 and TRBJ2-7, is AAGVIQSPRHLIKEKRETATLKCYPIPRHDTVYWYQQGPGQDPQFLISFYEKMQSDKGSIPDRFSAQQFSDYHSELNMSSLELGDSALYFCASSLRIAREQYFGPGTRLTVT.

V gene TRBV5-6 combines with J gene TRBJ2-6; no clear D gene. The germline V gene encodes CDR1 SGHDT and CDR2 YYEEEE. There are 14 residues in the CDR3. Trimming took off 5 bases at V and 0 bases at J, with 6 bases between the two ends. The CDR3 coding sequence is TGTGCCAGCAGTCGTCGCTCTGGGGCCAACGTCCTGACTTTC. Amino acid sequence: CASSRRSGANVLTF.

V and J are TRBV28 and TRBJ1-5; D not certain. Trimming removed 7 bases at V and 3 bases at J, with 13 bases between. Germline CDR1 reads MDHEN; CDR2 reads SYDVKM. The CDR3 has 14 residues. CDR3 region: CASTNSLTNQPQHF. CDR3 DNA: TGTGCCAGCACCAATAGTCTTACCAATCAGCCCCAGCATTTT.

The rearrangement links TRBV6-6 to TRBJ1-4; weak D call: TRBD1 (5 bases). The V gene lost 10 bases and the J gene lost 10 bases, with 19 bases spanning the gap. The CDR3 sequence is 13 residues long. Germline V gives CDR1 MNHNY, CDR2 SVGAGI (reference sequence). CDR3: CATWLGGDGKLFF. CDR3 sequence (DNA): TGTGCCACCTGGTTGGGGGGGGACGGAAAACTGTTTTTT.

The genes are TRBV19 and TRBJ1-4; 8 bases are shared with TRBD1. This CDR3 has 14 residues. The V gene end was trimmed by 5 bases and the J gene end by 5 bases; junction bases not matched to a gene: 4. CDR1 is LNHDA and CDR2 is SQIVND in the germline V gene (reference sequence). The CDR3 spells CASSARTGNEKLFF. CDR3 DNA: TGTGCCAGTAGTGCGAGGACAGGGAATGAAAAACTGTTTTTT.

The chain has TRBV29-1 and TRBJ2-5; weak D call: TRBD2 (6 bases). V gave up 6 bases and J gave up 3 bases, with 23 bases separating them. CDR3 length: 16 amino acids. Germline CDR1 and CDR2: SQVTM and ANQGSEA. The CDR3 spells CSVFGTELQEEETQYF. CDR3 nucleotide sequence: TGCAGCGTCTTCGGGACTGAGCTACAGGAAGAAGAGACCCAGTACTTC.

The rearrangement joins TRBV5-6 to TRBJ2-1; no reliable D call. V was trimmed by 2 bases and J by 12 bases, leaving 12 bases between them. Looked up from germline, CDR1 is SGHDT and CDR2 is YYEEEE. The CDR3 totals 12 residues. The CDR3 sequence: CASSLGSYGQFF. The CDR3 bases are TGTGCCAGCAGCTTAGGGTCATACGGGCAGTTCTTC.

This chain joins TRBV7-3 and TRBJ2-1; D may be TRBD1 or TRBD2 (5 bases each). The CDR3 extends over 15 amino acids. Trimming left V 4 bases short and J 6 bases short, with 16 bases between. The germline V gene has CDR1 SGHTA and CDR2 FQGTGA. CDR3 nucleotide sequence: TGTGCCAGCAGCTCCCCAGGGACCACGTTCAATGAGCAGTTCTTC. Its protein product is CASSSPGTTFNEQFF. The complete variable domain, with remaining parts taken from reference TRBV7-3 and TRBJ2-1, reads GAGVSQTPSNKVTEKGKYVELRCDPISGHTALYWYRQSLGQGPEFLIYFQGTGAADDSGLPNDRFFAVRPEGSVSTLKIQRTERGDSAVYLCASSSPGTTFNEQFFGPGTRLTVL.

The chain uses TRBV19 and TRBJ2-7; 9 bases agree with TRBD1. The CDR3 loop spans 15 amino acids. Germline CDR1 is LNHDA and CDR2 is SQIVND (reference sequence). The J segment lost 0 bases and the V segment lost 4 bases, leaving 4 bases of the junction unmatched. Here the CDR3 reads CASSTGTGFSYEQYF. The DNA for the CDR3 is TGTGCCAGTAGTACGGGGACAGGGTTCTCCTACGAGCAGTACTTC.

The chain carries TRBV2 and TRBJ1-5, with 11 bases lining up with TRBD1. The CDR3 sequence is 14 residues long. Trimming took 7 bases from V and 4 from J; bases not matched to a gene: 3. Germline loops: CDR1 SNHLY, CDR2 FYNNEI. The CDR3 reads CASTGQGGNQPQHF. Written as DNA, the CDR3 is TGTGCCAGCACGGGACAGGGGGGTAATCAGCCCCAGCATTTT.

The J gene is TRBJ2-5, the V gene TRBV5-6, with 11 nucleotides matching TRBD2. This CDR3 has 18 residues. The germline CDR1 and CDR2 sequences are SGHDT and YYEEEE. V was pared by 2 bases and J by 4 bases, with 13 bases of the junction left unmatched. The CDR3: CASSFPLVAGGRRETQYF. CDR3 nucleotide sequence: TGTGCCAGCAGCTTTCCCCTCGTAGCGGGAGGGCGTAGAGAGACCCAGTACTTC. Combining the CDR3 with reference TRBV5-6 and TRBJ2-5 gives the whole variable domain DAGVTQSPTHLIKTRGQQVTLRCSPKSGHDTVSWYQQALGQGPQFIFQYYEEEERQRGNFPDRFSGHQFPNYSSELNVNALLLGDSALYLCASSFPLVAGGRRETQYFGPGTRLLVL.

The chain joins TRBV5-4 to TRBJ1-2; 7 bases align to TRBD1. CDR1 is SGHNT and CDR2 is YYREEE in the germline V gene (reference sequence). The J segment lost 7 bases and the V segment lost 4 bases, leaving 7 bases of the junction unmatched. The CDR3 is 13 amino acids. The CDR3 nucleotides read TGTGCCAGCAGCACAACAGGGGCGAGTGGCTACACCTTC. Translated: CASSTTGASGYTF.

The chain is built from TRBV6-5 and TRBJ2-2, with 8 bases lining up with TRBD1. With 6 bases clipped from V and 7 bases from J, the junction kept 7 bases outside the gene matches. There are 14 residues in the CDR3. CDR1 is MNHEY, CDR2 SVGAGI, per germline. CDR3 in amino acids: CASRGTGAGGELFF. DNA for the CDR3: TGTGCCAGCAGAGGGACAGGAGCAGGCGGGGAGCTGTTTTTT.

The chain recombines TRBV14 with TRBJ2-1; 11 bases align to TRBD2. Germline V lookup: CDR1 SGHDN, CDR2 FVKESK. J was trimmed by 12 bases and V by 1 base; bases with no gene match: 8. There are 15 residues in the CDR3. The CDR3 DNA follows: TGTGCCAGCAGCCAAGGACTAGCGGGAATAGAGGGGCAGTTCTTC. It is translated as CASSQGLAGIEGQFF. The full variable domain, rest sourced from reference TRBV14 and TRBJ2-1, is EAGVTQFPSHSVIEKGQTVTLRCDPISGHDNLYWYRRVMGKEIKFLLHFVKESKQDESGMPNNRFLAERTGGTYSTLKVQPAELEDSGVYFCASSQGLAGIEGQFFGPGTRLTVL.

The chain recombines TRBV6-5 with TRBJ1-3; tentative D call: TRBD1 (5 bases). V lost 4 bases to trimming and J lost 0 bases, with 10 bases between them. The CDR3 totals 15 residues. The germline V gene has CDR1 MNHEY and CDR2 SVGAGI. CDR3 region: CASSFGTGSGNTIYF. The CDR3 bases are TGTGCCAGCAGTTTCGGGACGGGCTCTGGAAACACCATATATTTT.

This rearrangement joins TRBV4-3 to TRBJ2-3, with D tentatively TRBD1 or TRBD2 (5 bases each). The CDR3 length is 18 residues. Germline V gene sequence: CDR1 LGHNA, CDR2 YSLEER. Trimming shortened V by 0 bases and J by 2 bases, and 18 bases separated the two germline ends. As DNA, the CDR3 is TGCGCCAGCAGCCAAGACGGGGCGGCGAGCGGTGTCACAGATACGCAGTATTTT. It is translated as CASSQDGAASGVTDTQYF.

CDR3 bases: TGTGCCAGCAGCAGACTAAAGCACGAGGGCTACGAGCAGTACTTC. Translating gives CASSRLKHEGYEQYF. V and J are TRBV6-1 and TRBJ2-7; D might be TRBD2 (5 bases). There are 15 residues in the CDR3. Germline V gene sequence: CDR1 MNHNS, CDR2 SASEGT. Trimming cost V 6 bases and J 3 bases, with 18 bases left between them.

V usage is TRBV7-9 and J usage is TRBJ1-5; D remains unclear. Germline V gives CDR1 SEHNR, CDR2 FQNEAQ (reference sequence). V lost 4 bases and J lost 6, with 10 bases in between. The CDR3 totals 13 residues. The CDR3 is CASSSWVGQPQHF. The CDR3 region has the DNA TGTGCCAGCAGCTCGTGGGTGGGTCAGCCCCAGCATTTT.